A single sample is the source of the 9 T cell receptor beta chains below, sequenced in a study of T cell responses to AZD1222 COVID-19 vaccine. Sequenced by immunoSEQ multiplex PCR; TCRdb stores in-frame clones only, minus some. The data hold some 130,000 clones, with 90% to 95% observed a single time. The sequencing here drew on peripheral blood, taken on day 0 of AZD1222 vaccination. Every receptor here comes from an adult in good health.

V and J are TRBV7-2 and TRBJ1-5; D gene unclear. The CDR3 consists of 14 residues. The germline gives CDR1 SGHTA, CDR2 FQGNSA. With 1 base removed from V and 5 bases from J, the gap between germline ends came to 9 bases. DNA of the CDR3: TGTGCCAGCAGCTTAGTGGGGAGGGATCAGCCCCAGCATTTT. It encodes CASSLVGRDQPQHF.

This clone came up once. CDR3 DNA sequence: TGTGCCAGCAGCTTAGAGGCGGCGGCTAACTATGGCTACACCTTC. Amino acids: CASSLEAAANYGYTF. The rearrangement joins TRBV7-6 to TRBJ1-2; D is unresolved. From germline, CDR1 is SGHVS and CDR2 FNYEAQ. Between the trimmed V and J ends, which lost 1 base and 0 bases, there was a span of 9 bases. The CDR3 extends over 15 amino acids. Filled out from reference TRBV7-6 and TRBJ1-2, the complete variable domain reads GAGVSQSPRYKVTKRGQDVALRCDPISGHVSLYWYRQALGQGPEFLTYFNYEAQQDKSGLPNDRFSAERPEGSISTLTIQRTEQRDSAMYRCASSLEAAANYGYTFGSGTRLTVV.

The chain has TRBV7-2 and TRBJ1-5, with a possible D match to TRBD1 (6 bases). The CDR3 loop spans 14 amino acids. Germline-derived CDR1 and CDR2 are SGHTA and FQGNSA. Trimming took off 5 bases at V and 11 bases at J, with 19 bases between the two ends. CDR3 sequence reads: CASSTRTGSGAQHF. CDR3 coding DNA: TGTGCCAGCAGCACCCGGACGGGGTCAGGGGCCCAGCATTTT.

The V call is TRBV7-9, the J call TRBJ2-3, with 7 nucleotides matching TRBD2. Germline-derived CDR1 and CDR2 are SEHNR and FQNEAQ (reference sequence). V gave up 5 bases and J gave up 3 bases; unmatched junction bases: 11. This CDR3 region has 16 residues. CDR3: CASSPWPSGLTDTQYF. The CDR3 DNA reads TGTGCCAGCAGCCCCTGGCCTAGCGGCCTGACAGATACGCAGTATTTT.

The chain uses TRBV3-1 (or the pseudogene TRBV3-2) and TRBJ2-1; 7 bases map to TRBD2. The CDR3 is 12 amino acids. CDR1 and CDR2 from the germline V gene are LGHDT and YNNKEL (reference sequence). The junction had 3 bases not matched to a gene; V was cut back by 8 bases and J by 5 bases. The CDR3 nucleotides read TGTGCCAGCGCTAGCGGTGACAATGAGCAGTTCTTC. Translation gives CASASGDNEQFF.

The J gene is TRBJ2-1, the V gene TRBV5-1, with 9 bases that match TRBD2. J was trimmed by 9 bases and V by 5 bases; bases with no gene match: 12. The CDR3 is made up of 15 amino acids. Germline V CDR1 and CDR2: SGHRS, YFSETQ. In DNA, the CDR3 is TGCGCCAGCAGTTTAGGGCTAGCGGGAATTGTTGAGCAGTTCTTC. It is translated as CASSLGLAGIVEQFF.

This chain connects TRBV27 to TRBJ2-7, with a possible D match to TRBD2 (5 bases). The CDR3 is 16 residues long. In germline, CDR1 is MNHEY, CDR2 SMNVEV (reference sequence). The ends were cut back, 7 bases at V and 2 bases at J, with 21 bases in the middle. The CDR3 nucleotides read TGTGCCAGCAACCTTCGAGGGCGAACGGACCCCTACGAGCAGTACTTC. Amino acid sequence: CASNLRGRTDPYEQYF.

This clone was seen a handful of times. This chain links TRBV19 with TRBJ2-2; no reliable D call. Trimming removed 11 bases at V and 6 bases at J, with 16 bases between. Per germline, CDR1 LNHDA and CDR2 SQIVND (reference sequence). CDR3 length equals 13 residues. The CDR3 DNA sequence: TGTGCCGTCGGAAGATCGAGGTCCGGGGAGCTGTTTTTT. Translation: CAVGRSRSGELFF.

The chain links TRBV12-5 to TRBJ2-2; a weak D match, TRBD1 (6 bases). The germline gives CDR1 LGHNT, CDR2 FRNRAP. CDR3 length: 17 residues. V lost 2 bases and J lost 4, with 17 bases in between. DNA of the CDR3: TGTGCTAGTGGTTTGCAAACAGGGACCAGATTCACCGGGGAGCTGTTTTTT. Translation: CASGLQTGTRFTGELFF.